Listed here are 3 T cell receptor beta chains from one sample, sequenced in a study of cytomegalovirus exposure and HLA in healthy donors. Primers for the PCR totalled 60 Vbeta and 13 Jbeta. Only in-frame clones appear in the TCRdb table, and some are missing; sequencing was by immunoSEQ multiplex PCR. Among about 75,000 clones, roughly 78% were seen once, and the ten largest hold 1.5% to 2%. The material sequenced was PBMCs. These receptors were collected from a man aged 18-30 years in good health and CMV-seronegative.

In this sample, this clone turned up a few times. CDR3 nucleotide sequence: TGTGCCACCAGCAGACCAGCGGGAGGGGGGGCAGATACGCAGTATTTT. This encodes CATSRPAGGGADTQYF. The chain links TRBV15 to TRBJ2-3; 10 nucleotides line up with TRBD2. V trimming: 2 bases; J trimming: 4 bases; junction bases outside the gene matches: 6. The length of the CDR3 is 16 residues. CDR1 and CDR2 from the germline V gene are LNHNV and YYDKDF (reference sequence). Together with reference TRBV15 and TRBJ2-3, the CDR3 gives the full variable domain: DAMVIQNPRYQVTQFGKPVTLSCSQTLNHNVMYWYQQKSSQAPKLLFHYYDKDFNNEADTPDNFQSRRPNTSFCFLDIRSPGLGDTAMYLCATSRPAGGGADTQYFGPGTRLTVL.

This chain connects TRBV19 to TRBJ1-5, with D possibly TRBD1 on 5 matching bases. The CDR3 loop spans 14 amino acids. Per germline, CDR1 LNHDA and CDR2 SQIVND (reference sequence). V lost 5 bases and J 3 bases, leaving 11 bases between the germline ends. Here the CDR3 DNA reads TGTGCCAGTAGTGACCCAGGGTCCAATCAGCCCCAGCATTTT. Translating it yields CASSDPGSNQPQHF.

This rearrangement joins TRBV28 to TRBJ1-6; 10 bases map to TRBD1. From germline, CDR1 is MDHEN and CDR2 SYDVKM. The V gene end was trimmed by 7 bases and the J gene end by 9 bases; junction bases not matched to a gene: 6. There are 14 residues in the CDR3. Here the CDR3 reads CASNGDRGSSPLHF. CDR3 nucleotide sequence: TGTGCCAGCAATGGGGACAGGGGCTCTTCACCCCTCCACTTT.